This T cell receptor (beta chain) was captured in a study of blood T cell repertoires in COVID-19. Study information: Acute and convalescent COVID-19 samples came from the United States, Italy and Spain. The cDNA or gDNA used as material had been derived from T cells, B-cell-depleted T cells, or PBMCs.

There are 15 residues in the CDR3. V gave up 4 bases and J gave up 3 bases; unmatched junction bases: 7. Per the germline V gene, CDR1 is MNHEY and CDR2 is SVGEGT. As handled by the study authors: How many nucleated cells were present was estimated from reference gene primer amplification. TCRdb's table, derived via immunoSEQ multiplex PCR, lists solely in-frame clones and lacks some. V and J calls and clone size are those listed in that table; D and trimming were worked out from the DNA. The sample yields 150,000 to 200,000 clones, around four fifths seen once. This clone has a single count. Material: peripheral blood. This receptor was obtained from a woman aged 70-85 years with COVID-19, enrolled during active disease. V and J are TRBV6-2 or TRBV6-3 and TRBJ2-7; 9 nucleotides match TRBD1. The DNA of the CDR3 is TGTGCCAGCAGTTCGGGACAGGGAAATTTCTACGAGCAGTACTTC. Translated, it gives CASSSGQGNFYEQYF.